What follows are 31 T cell receptor beta chains derived from one specimen sequenced in a study of T cell responses to AZD1222 COVID-19 vaccine. Generated by immunoSEQ multiplex PCR, the TCRdb table keeps only in-frame clones and is missing some. The sample yields under 200,000 clones, roughly 92% seen once. The sample consisted of peripheral blood, taken on day 0 of AZD1222 vaccination. Receptors were obtained from an adult in good health.

The V gene is TRBV5-1, the J gene TRBJ1-1; 7 nucleotides align to TRBD1. Germline CDR1 SGHRS, CDR2 YFSETQ. This CDR3 spans 17 amino acids. J lost 0 bases, V lost 4 bases, and 12 bases had no gene match. CDR3 in DNA: TGCGCCAGCAGCCTCGGGGACAGAACTCTGATGAACACTGAAGCTTTCTTT. This translates into CASSLGDRTLMNTEAFF.

This clone was seen only a few times. J is TRBJ1-2 and V is TRBV29-1, with 7 bases aligning to TRBD1. With 6 bases clipped from V and 8 bases from J, the junction kept 12 bases outside the gene matches. Per the germline V gene, CDR1 is SQVTM and CDR2 is ANQGSEA. The length of the CDR3 is 13 residues. CDR3 DNA: TGCAGCGTAGGATCGACTACAGGGGACGGCTACACCTTC. Its protein is CSVGSTTGDGYTF.

This sequence joins TRBV29-1 and TRBJ2-5, with 9 positions matching TRBD1. This CDR3 has 13 residues. Trimming removed 7 bases from V and 4 bases from J; junction bases left unmatched: 7. Germline V lookup: CDR1 SQVTM, CDR2 ANQGSEA. The CDR3 sequence: CSATQGAGETQYF. In nucleotides, the CDR3 is TGCAGCGCCACACAGGGGGCAGGAGAGACCCAGTACTTC.

The chain combines TRBV5-8 with TRBJ1-1; TRBD1 agrees at 8 bases. Germline trimming cut 4 bases from V and 4 bases from J; bases unmatched to any gene: 9. Germline CDR1 reads SGHTS; CDR2 reads YDEGEE. CDR3 length: 15 residues. CDR3 in amino acids: CASSRTGRLGTEAFF. The CDR3 coding sequence is TGTGCCAGCAGCCGGACAGGGAGGTTGGGCACTGAAGCTTTCTTT.

The chain combines TRBV4-1 with TRBJ1-2, with 7 bases identical to TRBD1. The germline V gene has CDR1 MGHRA and CDR2 YSYEKL. After removal of 2 bases from V and 4 bases from J, the junction contained 7 bases not matched to a gene. The CDR3 is 15 amino acids. CDR3 loop: CASSQSGTEVYGYTF. In DNA, the CDR3 is TGCGCCAGCAGCCAAAGTGGGACAGAAGTCTATGGCTACACCTTC.

This sequence joins TRBV29-1 and TRBJ1-1, with D hard to call. This CDR3 spans 12 amino acids. CDR1 and CDR2 (germline): SQVTM, ANQGSEA. Between the trimmed V and J ends, which lost 3 bases and 8 bases, there was a span of 13 bases. This CDR3 is CSVDDTPAEAFF. The CDR3 DNA follows: TGCAGCGTTGACGACACCCCCGCCGAAGCTTTCTTT.

Written as DNA, the CDR3 is TGTGCCTGGAGACAGGGGAGCGTCGTCACTGAAGCTTTCTTT. Translating gives CAWRQGSVVTEAFF. This chain links TRBV30 with TRBJ1-1, with TRBD1 matching over 7 bases. The trim removed 3 bases at V and 4 bases at J, leaving 8 bases unmatched. CDR1 is GTSNPN and CDR2 is SVGIG in the germline V gene (reference sequence). This CDR3 has 14 residues.

V and J are TRBV7-6 and TRBJ1-1, with unresolved D. Trimming removed 3 bases at V and 0 bases at J, with 8 bases between. Germline V CDR1 and CDR2: SGHVS, FNYEAQ. The CDR3 length is 14 residues. CDR3 sequence reads: CASSFSPMNTEAFF. CDR3 coding DNA: TGTGCCAGCAGCTTCAGTCCCATGAACACTGAAGCTTTCTTT.

V and J are TRBV6-2 or TRBV6-3 and TRBJ2-2, with D maybe TRBD1 (6 bases). The CDR3 extends over 14 amino acids. The V end was cut by 6 bases, the J end by 1 base, with 9 bases between. Germline assignment: CDR1 MNHEY and CDR2 SVGEGT. This chain's CDR3 is CASSDRLNTGELFF. CDR3 coding DNA: TGTGCCAGCAGCGACAGGCTGAACACCGGGGAGCTGTTTTTT.

The chain recombines TRBV6-6 with TRBJ1-5; the D is unclear. This CDR3 has 14 amino acids. Germline V gene lookup returns CDR1 MNHNY and CDR2 SVGAGI (reference sequence). V lost 6 bases to trimming and J lost 0 bases, with 9 bases between them. The CDR3 reads CASSQSNSNQPQHF. The CDR3 nucleotides read TGTGCCAGCAGCCAGTCTAATAGCAATCAGCCCCAGCATTTT.

The chain joins TRBV6-5 to TRBJ1-5, with unresolved D. Trimming took 4 bases from V and 4 from J, leaving 8 bases between them. The germline gives CDR1 MNHEY, CDR2 SVGAGI. This CDR3 has 13 residues. The CDR3 protein is CASSSKRNQPQHF. The CDR3 DNA sequence: TGTGCCAGCAGTTCGAAGAGAAATCAGCCCCAGCATTTT.

V is TRBV5-1 and J is TRBJ1-4; D gene ambiguous. The CDR3 loop spans 14 amino acids. CDR1 and CDR2 (germline): SGHRS, YFSETQ. The ends were cut back, 6 bases at V and 0 bases at J, with 9 bases in the middle. The CDR3 DNA is TGCGCCAGCAAATCACTTGCAACTAATGAAAAACTGTTTTTT. It is translated as CASKSLATNEKLFF.

This chain joins TRBV7-6 and TRBJ2-2, with 9 nucleotides matching TRBD2. Losses at the gene ends were 4 bases for V and 4 bases for J; bases not matched to a gene: 13. Germline-derived CDR1 and CDR2 are SGHVS and FNYEAQ. The CDR3 extends over 18 amino acids. The CDR3 nucleotides are TGTGCCAGCAGCTCCCTAACGTGGGGGCGGGAGGGCACCGGGGAGCTGTTTTTT. This gives the protein CASSSLTWGREGTGELFF.

The chain employs TRBV12-3 or TRBV12-4 and TRBJ1-1; D is uncertain. The CDR3 is 11 residues long. Trimming cost V 1 base and J 10 bases, with 7 bases left between them. The CDR3 bases are TGTGCCAGCAGTTTAGGGCTCTCAGCTTTCTTT. This codes for CASSLGLSAFF.

This chain connects TRBV4-1 to TRBJ2-1; no firm D call. Trimming cost V 0 bases and J 2 bases, with 14 bases left between them. CDR1 is MGHRA, CDR2 YSYEKL, per germline. The CDR3 consists of 17 residues. The CDR3 loop reads CASSQEAGRATYNEQFF. The CDR3 region has the DNA TGCGCCAGCAGCCAAGAAGCAGGACGAGCTACCTACAATGAGCAGTTCTTC.

The chain recombines TRBV5-1 with TRBJ2-5; D assignment may be TRBD1 or TRBD2 (6 bases each). The CDR3 extends over 15 amino acids. Trimming shortened V by 4 bases and J by 4 bases, and 17 bases separated the two germline ends. From germline, CDR1 is SGHRS and CDR2 YFSETQ. For the CDR3, the DNA is TGCGCCAGCAGCATAACCCCGGGGGCTGGAGAGACCCAGTACTTC. It is translated as CASSITPGAGETQYF.

This clone was detected only once. V gene TRBV7-9 combines with J gene TRBJ1-4, with D possibly matching TRBD1 (5 bases). CDR3 length equals 15 residues. From germline, CDR1 is SEHNR and CDR2 FQNEAQ (reference sequence). The germline V and J ends were trimmed by 5 bases and 8 bases, with 18 bases remaining between them. This CDR3 reads CASSHPSGAGEKLFF. CDR3 bases: TGTGCCAGCAGCCACCCGTCTGGGGCGGGGGAAAAACTGTTTTTT.

The chain links TRBV19 to TRBJ2-7; possible D gene TRBD1, 6 bases. The CDR3 contains 15 residues. Germline V lookup: CDR1 LNHDA, CDR2 SQIVND (reference sequence). V shed 2 bases and J shed 4 bases, with 15 bases lying between them. CDR3 region: CASSIPRGRVYEQYF. The CDR3 DNA reads TGTGCCAGTAGTATACCCAGGGGCCGAGTTTACGAGCAGTACTTC. Together with reference TRBV19 and TRBJ2-7, the CDR3 gives the full variable domain: DGGITQSPKYLFRKEGQNVTLSCEQNLNHDAMYWYRQDPGQGLRLIYYSQIVNDFQKGDIAEGYSVSREKKESFPLTVTSAQKNPTAFYLCASSIPRGRVYEQYFGPGTRLTVT.

The genes are TRBV3-1 (or the pseudogene TRBV3-2) and TRBJ2-5, with 7 bases fitting TRBD1. CDR1 LGHDT and CDR2 YNNKEL come from the germline V gene (reference sequence). The CDR3 totals 15 residues. V gave up 3 bases and J gave up 0 bases; unmatched junction bases: 4. The CDR3: CASSHRTGNQETQYF. The DNA of the CDR3 is TGTGCCAGCAGCCACCGGACAGGCAACCAAGAGACCCAGTACTTC.

CDR3: CASSPERGNFSPLHF. As DNA, the CDR3 is TGTGCCAGCAGTCCAGAGCGGGGGAATTTTTCACCCCTCCACTTT. This chain connects TRBV25-1 to TRBJ1-6; perhaps TRBD1 as D (5 bases). There are 15 residues in the CDR3. Germline V gives CDR1 MGHDK, CDR2 SYGVNS. The V and J ends lost 5 bases and 9 bases respectively, with 17 bases between them.

This clone was observed a single time. The chain employs TRBV5-1 and TRBJ1-1; unclear D gene. Germline-derived CDR1 and CDR2 are SGHRS and YFSETQ. This CDR3 region has 13 residues. The ends were cut back, 1 base at V and 2 bases at J, with 6 bases in the middle. CDR3 region: CASSLLLNTEAFF. CDR3 DNA sequence: TGCGCCAGCAGCTTGCTGCTAAACACTGAAGCTTTCTTT.

The chain links TRBV7-3 to TRBJ2-3; D is undetermined. The CDR3 has 14 amino acids. The germline V gene has CDR1 SGHTA and CDR2 FQGTGA. The V end lost 5 bases, the J end lost 3 bases, and 12 bases lay between the germline ends. The CDR3 here is CASSLSAGTDTQYF. In DNA, the CDR3 is TGTGCCAGCAGCCTTTCCGCCGGGACAGATACGCAGTATTTT. Full variable domain (remainder filled in from reference TRBV7-3 and TRBJ2-3): GAGVSQTPSNKVTEKGKYVELRCDPISGHTALYWYRQSLGQGPEFLIYFQGTGAADDSGLPNDRFFAVRPEGSVSTLKIQRTERGDSAVYLCASSLSAGTDTQYFGPGTRLTVL.

For the CDR3, the DNA is TGTGCCAGTAGGGGGGGGACAGGGCGAGAGACCCAGTACTTC. It translates to CASRGGTGRETQYF. The gene calls are TRBV19 and TRBJ2-5; 9 bases fit TRBD1. J lost 4 bases, V lost 6 bases, and 6 bases had no gene match. The V gene's germline CDR1 is LNHDA and CDR2 SQIVND (reference sequence). The CDR3 totals 14 residues.

The J gene is TRBJ2-7, the V gene TRBV27; D perhaps matches TRBD1 (6 bases). The germline V and J ends were trimmed by 3 bases and 4 bases, with 10 bases remaining between them. Germline V lookup: CDR1 MNHEY, CDR2 SMNVEV (reference sequence). CDR3 length equals 13 residues. The CDR3 is CASSFWQGYEQYF. The DNA for the CDR3 is TGTGCCAGCAGTTTTTGGCAGGGGTACGAGCAGTACTTC.

Only a few counts were recorded for this clone. The chain is built from TRBV6-6 and TRBJ2-3; D gene ambiguous. Deletions cut 0 bases from V and 5 bases from J, with 6 bases between. CDR3 length: 13 amino acids. Germline loops: CDR1 MNHNY, CDR2 SVGAGI (reference sequence). CDR3 DNA sequence: TGTGCCAGCAGTTACTCCTCCTTAGATACGCAGTATTTT. Protein: CASSYSSLDTQYF.

The count of this clone is one. This chain uses TRBV7-8 with TRBJ2-3; 9 bases align to TRBD2. CDR1 is SGHVS, CDR2 FQNEAQ, per germline. Trimming took 3 bases from V and 0 from J; bases not matched to a gene: 7. CDR3 length: 17 residues. The CDR3 DNA reads as TGTGCCAGCAGCTTGGCGGGAGGGCTCGATAGCACAGATACGCAGTATTTT. This encodes CASSLAGGLDSTDTQYF.

The chain uses TRBV29-1 and TRBJ1-5; D unresolved. Trimming left V 6 bases short and J 0 bases short, with 12 bases between. The germline CDR1 and CDR2 sequences are SQVTM and ANQGSEA. This CDR3 has 14 residues. The DNA of the CDR3 is TGCAGCGTCAAAGACGGATATAGCAATCAGCCCCAGCATTTT. Residues: CSVKDGYSNQPQHF.

The chain combines TRBV6-1 with TRBJ1-2; D ambiguous. The CDR3 consists of 15 residues. V lost 1 base to trimming and J lost 4 bases, with 13 bases between them. CDR1 and CDR2 (germline): MNHNS, SASEGT. CDR3 sequence: CASSEVAKLLYGYTF. CDR3 in DNA: TGTGCCAGCAGTGAAGTAGCGAAACTACTCTATGGCTACACCTTC.

The chain uses TRBV5-6 and TRBJ2-7; D possibly uses TRBD1 or TRBD2 (5 bases each). This CDR3 spans 18 amino acids. Germline V gene lookup returns CDR1 SGHDT and CDR2 YYEEEE. The V and J ends lost 4 bases and 3 bases respectively, with 26 bases between them. The CDR3 DNA sequence: TGTGCCAGCAGCAAAACTCGGACAAGCCGAAATGAGGGCTACGAGCAGTACTTC. Translated, it gives CASSKTRTSRNEGYEQYF.

The V gene is TRBV6-1, the J gene TRBJ1-4; D gene uncertain. Germline V gene data show CDR1 as MNHNS and CDR2 as SASEGT. V was pared by 1 base and J by 10 bases, with 16 bases between. This CDR3 contains 15 residues. The CDR3 coding sequence is TGTGCCAGCAGTGAAGAGATCGGAGGGAAGGGAAAACTGTTTTTT. This sequence encodes CASSEEIGGKGKLFF.

V is TRBV28 and J is TRBJ1-1; possibly TRBD1 for D (6 bases). V dropped 4 bases and J dropped 3 bases, with 15 bases sitting between them. Germline V gene data show CDR1 as MDHEN and CDR2 as SYDVKM. The CDR3 covers 15 residues. The DNA of the CDR3 is TGTGCCAGCAGTTCCCCAGGGGAGGCGTACACTGAAGCTTTCTTT. Its translation: CASSSPGEAYTEAFF.